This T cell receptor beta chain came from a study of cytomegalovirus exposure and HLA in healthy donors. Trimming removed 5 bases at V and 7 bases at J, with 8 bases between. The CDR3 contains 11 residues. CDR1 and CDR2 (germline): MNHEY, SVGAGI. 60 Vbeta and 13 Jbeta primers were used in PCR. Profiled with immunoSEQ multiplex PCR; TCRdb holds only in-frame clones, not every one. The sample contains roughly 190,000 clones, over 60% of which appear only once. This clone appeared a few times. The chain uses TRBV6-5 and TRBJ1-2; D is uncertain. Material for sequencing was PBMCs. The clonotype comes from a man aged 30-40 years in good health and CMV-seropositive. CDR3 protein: CASSPGVGYTF. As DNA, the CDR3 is TGTGCCAGCAGTCCAGGCGTTGGCTACACCTTC.